This TCR beta chain was recovered during a study of graft-versus-host responses after intestinal transplantation. About this clone: Its antigen is currently unknown.

CDR3 size: 14 residues. The V gene's germline CDR1 is SGHVS and CDR2 FNYEAQ. Trimming removed 3 bases from V and 5 bases from J; junction bases left unmatched: 5. TCRdb's copy holds only in-frame clones and misses some; the assay was immunoSEQ multiplex PCR. The sample contains more than 85,000 clones, 93% of which appear only once. The chain employs TRBV7-6 and TRBJ2-7, with TRBD2 identical over 9 bases. The sample was unstimulated CD8+ T cells sorted from spleen or lymph node cells, taken before intestinal transplant. This clonotype was obtained from a human donor who received an intestinal transplant. This CDR3 is CASSLKRGDHEQYF. CDR3 nucleotide sequence: TGTGCCAGCAGCTTGAAGCGGGGGGACCACGAGCAGTACTTC.